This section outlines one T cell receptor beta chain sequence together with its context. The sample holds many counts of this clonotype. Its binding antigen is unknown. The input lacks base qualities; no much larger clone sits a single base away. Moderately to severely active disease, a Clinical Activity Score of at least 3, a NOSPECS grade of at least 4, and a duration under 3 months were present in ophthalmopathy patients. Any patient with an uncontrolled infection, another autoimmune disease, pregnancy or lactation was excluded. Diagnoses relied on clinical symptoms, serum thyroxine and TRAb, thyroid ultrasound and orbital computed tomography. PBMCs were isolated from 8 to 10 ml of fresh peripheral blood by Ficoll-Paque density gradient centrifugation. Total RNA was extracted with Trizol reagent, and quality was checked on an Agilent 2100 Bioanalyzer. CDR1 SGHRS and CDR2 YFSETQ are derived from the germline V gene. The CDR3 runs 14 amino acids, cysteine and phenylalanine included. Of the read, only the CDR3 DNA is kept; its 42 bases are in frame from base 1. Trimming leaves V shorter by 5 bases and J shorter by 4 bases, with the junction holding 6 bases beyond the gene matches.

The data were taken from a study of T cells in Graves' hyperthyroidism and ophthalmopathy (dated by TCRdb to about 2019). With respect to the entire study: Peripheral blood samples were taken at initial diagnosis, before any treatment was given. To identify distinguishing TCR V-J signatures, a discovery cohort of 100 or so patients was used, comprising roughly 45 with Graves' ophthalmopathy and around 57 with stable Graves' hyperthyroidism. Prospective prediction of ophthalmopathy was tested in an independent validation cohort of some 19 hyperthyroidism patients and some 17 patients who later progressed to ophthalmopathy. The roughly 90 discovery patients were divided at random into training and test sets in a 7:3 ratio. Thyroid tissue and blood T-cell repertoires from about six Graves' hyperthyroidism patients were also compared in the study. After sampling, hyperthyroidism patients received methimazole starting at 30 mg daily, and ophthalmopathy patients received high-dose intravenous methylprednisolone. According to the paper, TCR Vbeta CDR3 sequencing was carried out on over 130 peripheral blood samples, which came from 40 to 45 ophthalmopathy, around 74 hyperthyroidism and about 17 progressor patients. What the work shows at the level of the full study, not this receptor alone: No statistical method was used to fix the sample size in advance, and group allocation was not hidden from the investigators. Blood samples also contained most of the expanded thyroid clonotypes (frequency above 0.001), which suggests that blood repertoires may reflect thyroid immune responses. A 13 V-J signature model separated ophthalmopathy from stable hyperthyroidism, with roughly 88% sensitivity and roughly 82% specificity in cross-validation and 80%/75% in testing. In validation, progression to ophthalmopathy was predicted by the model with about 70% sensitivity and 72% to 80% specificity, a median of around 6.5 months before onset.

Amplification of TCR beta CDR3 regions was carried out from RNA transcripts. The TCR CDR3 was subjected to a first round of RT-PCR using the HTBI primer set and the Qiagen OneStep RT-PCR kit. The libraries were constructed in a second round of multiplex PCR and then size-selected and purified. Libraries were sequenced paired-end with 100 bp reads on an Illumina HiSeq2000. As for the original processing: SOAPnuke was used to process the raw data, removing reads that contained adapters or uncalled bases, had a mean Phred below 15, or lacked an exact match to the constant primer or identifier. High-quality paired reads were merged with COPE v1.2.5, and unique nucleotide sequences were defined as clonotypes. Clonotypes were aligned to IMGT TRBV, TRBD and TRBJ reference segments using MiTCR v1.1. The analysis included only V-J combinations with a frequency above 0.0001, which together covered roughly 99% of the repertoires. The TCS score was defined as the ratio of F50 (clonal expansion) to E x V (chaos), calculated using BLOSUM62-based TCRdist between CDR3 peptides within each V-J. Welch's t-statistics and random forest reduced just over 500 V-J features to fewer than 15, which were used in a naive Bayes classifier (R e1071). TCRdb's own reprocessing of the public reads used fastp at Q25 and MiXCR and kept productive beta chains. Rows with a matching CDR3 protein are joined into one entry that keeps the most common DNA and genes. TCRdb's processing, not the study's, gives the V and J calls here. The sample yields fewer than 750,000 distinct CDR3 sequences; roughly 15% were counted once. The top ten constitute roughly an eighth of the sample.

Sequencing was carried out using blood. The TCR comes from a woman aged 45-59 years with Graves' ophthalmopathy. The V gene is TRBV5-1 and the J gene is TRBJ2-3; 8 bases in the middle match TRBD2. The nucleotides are TGCGCCAGCAGACCAGCGGGAGTAGCAGATACGCAGTATTTT. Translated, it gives CASRPAGVADTQYF.